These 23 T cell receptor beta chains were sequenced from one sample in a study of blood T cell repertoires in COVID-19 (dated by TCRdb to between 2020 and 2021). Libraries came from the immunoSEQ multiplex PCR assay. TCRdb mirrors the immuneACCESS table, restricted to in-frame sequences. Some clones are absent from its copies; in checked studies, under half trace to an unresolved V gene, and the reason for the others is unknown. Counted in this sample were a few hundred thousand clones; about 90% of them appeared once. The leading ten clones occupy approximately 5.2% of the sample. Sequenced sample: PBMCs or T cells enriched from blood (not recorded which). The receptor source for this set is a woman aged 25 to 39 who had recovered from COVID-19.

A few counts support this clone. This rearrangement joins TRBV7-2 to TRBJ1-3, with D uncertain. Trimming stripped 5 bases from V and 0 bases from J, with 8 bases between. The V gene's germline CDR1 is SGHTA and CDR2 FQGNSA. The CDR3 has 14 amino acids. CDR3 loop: CASSPYGSGNTIYF. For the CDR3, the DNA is TGTGCCAGCAGCCCGTACGGCTCTGGAAACACCATATATTTT.

In DNA, the CDR3 is TGTGCCAGCAGTGAGAAGCCGGGGGGGCCGGGGGAGACCCAGTACTTC. Residues: CASSEKPGGPGETQYF. The V gene is TRBV6-1, the J gene TRBJ2-5; 8 bases map to TRBD2. CDR1 and CDR2 (germline): MNHNS, SASEGT. The CDR3 is 16 residues long. The V gene end was trimmed by 3 bases and the J gene end by 5 bases; junction bases not matched to a gene: 11.

CDR3 amino acids: CASSGGTVSSKLFF. The CDR3 nucleotides are TGTGCCAGCAGCGGCGGGACAGTGTCTTCAAAACTGTTTTTT. V gene TRBV9 combines with J gene TRBJ1-4, with 7 bases that match TRBD1. The CDR3 runs 14 residues. V was clipped by 3 bases and J by 10 bases; unmatched bases: 9. Germline loops: CDR1 SGDLS, CDR2 YYNGEE.

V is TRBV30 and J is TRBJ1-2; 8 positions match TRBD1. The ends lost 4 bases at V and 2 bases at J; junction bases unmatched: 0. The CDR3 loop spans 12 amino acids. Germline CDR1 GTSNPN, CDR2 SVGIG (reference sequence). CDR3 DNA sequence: TGTGCCTGGACAGGGGGCAACTATGGCTACACCTTC. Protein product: CAWTGGNYGYTF.

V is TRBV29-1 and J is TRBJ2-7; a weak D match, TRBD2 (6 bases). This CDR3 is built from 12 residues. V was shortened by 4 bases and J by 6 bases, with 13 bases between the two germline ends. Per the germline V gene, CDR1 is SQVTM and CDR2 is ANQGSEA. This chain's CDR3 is CSVVRKGGEQYF. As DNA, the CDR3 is TGCAGCGTTGTTCGGAAGGGAGGCGAGCAGTACTTC.

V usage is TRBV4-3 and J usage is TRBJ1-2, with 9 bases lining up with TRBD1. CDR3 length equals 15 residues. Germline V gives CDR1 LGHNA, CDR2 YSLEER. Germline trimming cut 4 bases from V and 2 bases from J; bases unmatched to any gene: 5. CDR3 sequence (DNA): TGCGCCAGCAGCCGTGGGACAGGGAGCAACTATGGCTACACCTTC. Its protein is CASSRGTGSNYGYTF.

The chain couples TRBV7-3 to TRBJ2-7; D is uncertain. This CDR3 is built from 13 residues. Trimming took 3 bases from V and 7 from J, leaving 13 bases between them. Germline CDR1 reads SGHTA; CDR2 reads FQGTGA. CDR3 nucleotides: TGTGCCAGCAGCTTGGAGACCGGGTGGGAGCAGTACTTC. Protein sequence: CASSLETGWEQYF.

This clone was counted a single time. The CDR3, as DNA: TGTGCCAGCAGCCAAGAGATGACACCAAACTATGGCTACACCTTC. This sequence encodes CASSQEMTPNYGYTF. V gene TRBV3-1 (or the pseudogene TRBV3-2) combines with J gene TRBJ1-2, with D uncertain. V was pared by 0 bases and J by 2 bases, with 10 bases between. The germline V gene encodes CDR1 LGHDT and CDR2 YNNKEL (reference sequence). CDR3 length: 15 residues.

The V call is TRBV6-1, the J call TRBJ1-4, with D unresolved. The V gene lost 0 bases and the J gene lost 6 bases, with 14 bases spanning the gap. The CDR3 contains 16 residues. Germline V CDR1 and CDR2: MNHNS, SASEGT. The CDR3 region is CASSEARGRSDEKLFF. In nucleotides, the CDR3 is TGTGCCAGCAGTGAAGCCCGCGGCCGATCGGATGAAAAACTGTTTTTT.

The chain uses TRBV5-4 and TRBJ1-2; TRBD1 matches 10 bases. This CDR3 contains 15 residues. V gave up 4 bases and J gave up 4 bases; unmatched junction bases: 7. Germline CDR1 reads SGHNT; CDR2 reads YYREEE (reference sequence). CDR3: CASSGTDRGGYGYTF. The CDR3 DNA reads TGTGCCAGCAGCGGAACGGACAGGGGGGGCTATGGCTACACCTTC.

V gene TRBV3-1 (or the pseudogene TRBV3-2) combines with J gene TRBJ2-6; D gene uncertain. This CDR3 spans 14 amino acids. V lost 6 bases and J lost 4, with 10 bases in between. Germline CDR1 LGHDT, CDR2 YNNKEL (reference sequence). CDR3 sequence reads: CASSFEVGANVLTF. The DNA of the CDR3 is TGTGCCAGCAGTTTTGAGGTCGGGGCCAACGTCCTGACTTTC.

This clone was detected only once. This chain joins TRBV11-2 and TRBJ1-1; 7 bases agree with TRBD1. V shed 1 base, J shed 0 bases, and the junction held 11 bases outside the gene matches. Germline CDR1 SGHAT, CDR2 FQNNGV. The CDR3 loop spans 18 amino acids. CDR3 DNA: TGTGCCAGCAGCTTAGTCCCAGGGGGAAGGCTCATGAACACTGAAGCTTTCTTT. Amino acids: CASSLVPGGRLMNTEAFF.

CDR3 nucleotide sequence: TGCGCCAGCAGCCCCGACAGGGCCACTAATTCACCCCTCCACTTT. As protein: CASSPDRATNSPLHF. This chain joins TRBV5-1 and TRBJ1-6, with 7 bases lining up with TRBD1. V shed 4 bases and J 6 bases; nucleotides not matched to a gene: 7. This CDR3 spans 15 amino acids. Germline loops: CDR1 SGHRS, CDR2 YFSETQ. The full variable domain, completed using reference TRBV5-1 and TRBJ1-6, is KAGVTQTPRYLIKTRGQQVTLSCSPISGHRSVSWYQQTPGQGLQFLFEYFSETQRNKGNFPGRFSGRQFSNSRSEMNVSTLELGDSALYLCASSPDRATNSPLHFGNGTRLTVT.

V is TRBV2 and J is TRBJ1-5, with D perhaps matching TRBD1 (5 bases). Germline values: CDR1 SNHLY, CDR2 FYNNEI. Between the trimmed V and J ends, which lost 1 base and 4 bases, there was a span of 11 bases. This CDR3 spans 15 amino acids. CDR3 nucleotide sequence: TGTGCCAGCAGTGAAGATTGGGGGGGTAATCAGCCCCAGCATTTT. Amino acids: CASSEDWGGNQPQHF. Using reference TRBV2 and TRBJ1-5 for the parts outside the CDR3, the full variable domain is EPEVTQTPSHQVTQMGQEVILRCVPISNHLYFYWYRQILGQKVEFLVSFYNNEISEKSEIFDDQFSVERPDGSNFTLKIRSTKLEDSAMYFCASSEDWGGNQPQHFGDGTRLSIL.

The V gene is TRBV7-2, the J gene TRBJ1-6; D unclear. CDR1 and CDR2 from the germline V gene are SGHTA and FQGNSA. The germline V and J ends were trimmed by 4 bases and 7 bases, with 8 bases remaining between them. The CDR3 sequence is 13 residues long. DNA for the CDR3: TGTGCCAGCAGCTCTACACAGAATTCACCCCTCCACTTT. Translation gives CASSSTQNSPLHF. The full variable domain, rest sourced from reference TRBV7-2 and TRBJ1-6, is GAGVSQSPSNKVTEKGKDVELRCDPISGHTALYWYRQSLGQGLEFLIYFQGNSAPDKSGLPSDRFSAERTGGSVSTLTIQRTQQEDSAVYLCASSSTQNSPLHFGNGTRLTVT.

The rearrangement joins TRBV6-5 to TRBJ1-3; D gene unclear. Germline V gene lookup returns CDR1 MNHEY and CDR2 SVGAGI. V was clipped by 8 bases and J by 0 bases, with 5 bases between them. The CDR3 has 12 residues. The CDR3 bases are TGTGCCAGCGCCAGCTCTGGAAACACCATATATTTT. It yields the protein CASASSGNTIYF.

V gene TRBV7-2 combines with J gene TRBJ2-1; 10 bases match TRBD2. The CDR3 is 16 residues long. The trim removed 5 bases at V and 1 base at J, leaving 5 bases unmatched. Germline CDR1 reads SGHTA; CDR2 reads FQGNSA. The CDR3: CASSPVAGGSYNEQFF. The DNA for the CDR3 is TGTGCCAGCAGCCCCGTAGCGGGGGGTTCCTACAATGAGCAGTTCTTC.

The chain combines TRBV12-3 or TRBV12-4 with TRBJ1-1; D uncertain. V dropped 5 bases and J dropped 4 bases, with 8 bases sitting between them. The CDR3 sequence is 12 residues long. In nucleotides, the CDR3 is TGTGCCAGCAGTCCTATTGGCACTGAAGCTTTCTTT. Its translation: CASSPIGTEAFF.

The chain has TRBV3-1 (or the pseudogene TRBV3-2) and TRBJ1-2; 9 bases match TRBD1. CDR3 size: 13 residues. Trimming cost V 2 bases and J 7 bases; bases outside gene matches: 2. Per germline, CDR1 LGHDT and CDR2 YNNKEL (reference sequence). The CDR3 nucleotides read TGTGCCAGCAGCCAAAGGACAGGGGTTGGCTACACCTTC. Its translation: CASSQRTGVGYTF.

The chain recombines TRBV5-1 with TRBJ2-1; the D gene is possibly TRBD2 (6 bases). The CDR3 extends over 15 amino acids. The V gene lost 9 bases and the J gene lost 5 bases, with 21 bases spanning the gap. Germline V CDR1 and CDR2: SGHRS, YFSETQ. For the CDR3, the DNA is TGCGCCACCAAACGGGTGGGGACTTTCAACAATGAGCAGTTCTTC. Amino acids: CATKRVGTFNNEQFF.

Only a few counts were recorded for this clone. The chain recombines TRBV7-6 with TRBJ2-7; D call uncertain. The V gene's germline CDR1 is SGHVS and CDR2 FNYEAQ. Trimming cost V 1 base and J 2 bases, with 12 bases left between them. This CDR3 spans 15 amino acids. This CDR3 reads CASSLGPGLPYEQYF. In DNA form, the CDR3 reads TGTGCCAGCAGCTTAGGGCCGGGTTTGCCCTACGAGCAGTACTTC.

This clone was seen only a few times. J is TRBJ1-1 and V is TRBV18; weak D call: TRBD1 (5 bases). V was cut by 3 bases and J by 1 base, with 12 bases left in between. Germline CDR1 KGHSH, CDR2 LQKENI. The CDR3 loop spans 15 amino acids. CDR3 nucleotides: TGTGCCAGCTCACCCAGTCCTCAGGGGAACACTGAAGCTTTCTTT. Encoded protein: CASSPSPQGNTEAFF.

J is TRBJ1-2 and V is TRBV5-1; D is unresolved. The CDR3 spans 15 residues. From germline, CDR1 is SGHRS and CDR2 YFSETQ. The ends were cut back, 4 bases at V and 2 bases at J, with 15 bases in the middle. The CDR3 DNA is TGCGCCAGCAGCGAGCACATGTCGGGAAACTATGGCTACACCTTC. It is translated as CASSEHMSGNYGYTF.